These T cell receptor beta chains were read from a single sample in a study of OX40 agonist ivuxolimab in advanced cancers. The table came from immunoSEQ multiplex PCR; TCRdb's copy has only in-frame clones and leaves some out. The table has 55,000 to 75,000 clones, about nine tenths seen once; the top ten hold 20% to 25%. The starting material was CD4+ or CD8+ T cells sorted from blood, obtained in a trial of the OX40 agonist ivuxolimab. The receptors stem from an adult with an advanced solid tumor such as melanoma, head and neck, liver or kidney cancer. The CDR3 runs from the conserved cysteine through the conserved F or W. The D gene is left open where the match is weak. Rows may omit the clone size; those that give it use once, few, many or a size class.

cdr3_length d_call j_call v_call clone_size cdr3_aa cdr3_nt
14 . TRBJ2-7 TRBV11-2 . CASSLVTSSYEQYF TGTGCCAGCAGCTTAGTTACGAGCTCCTACGAGCAGTACTTC
16 TRBD1 TRBJ2-2 TRBV9 . CASSARTGGNTGELFF TGTGCCAGCAGCGCCAGGACAGGGGGCAACACCGGGGAGCTGTTTTTT
15 . TRBJ2-2 TRBV14 . CASSFGTANTGELFF TGTGCCAGCAGCTTCGGGACGGCGAACACCGGGGAGCTGTTTTTT
12 . TRBJ2-1 TRBV28 once CASSFPLNEQFF TGTGCCAGCAGTTTTCCTCTCAATGAGCAGTTCTTC
19 . TRBJ2-3 TRBV7-5 . CARSSSSGSRARIRDTQYF TGTGCCAGAAGCTCATCCTCCGGGTCCCGAGCACGTATCAGGGATACGCAGTATTTT
13 . TRBJ2-7 TRBV19 . CASSMGQSYEQYF TGTGCCAGTAGTATGGGCCAGTCCTACGAGCAGTACTTC
17 . TRBJ1-4 TRBV23-1 once CASSQYFQPCRNEKLFF TGCGCCAGCAGTCAATACTTTCAACCGTGCCGTAATGAAAAACTGTTTTTT
17 . TRBJ1-6 TRBV5-4 . CASSLEVITGPNSPLHF TGTGCCAGCAGCTTGGAGGTGATAACTGGTCCGAATTCACCCCTCCACTTT
14 TRBD1 TRBJ2-1 TRBV13 once CASSPRTGGNEQFF TGTGCCAGCAGCCCTCGGACAGGGGGCAATGAGCAGTTCTTC
16 . TRBJ1-5 TRBV21-1 . CASSKCRDSFNQPQHF TGTGCCAGCAGCAAATGTCGGGACAGCTTCAATCAGCCCCAGCATTTT
16 TRBD2 TRBJ2-7 TRBV7-9 . CASSPAGGTDVYEQYF TGTGCCAGCAGCCCCGCGGGGGGGACAGACGTCTACGAGCAGTACTTC
14 . TRBJ2-7 TRBV11-2 . CASSSTSNSYEQYF TGTGCCAGCAGCTCCACTAGCAACTCCTACGAGCAGTACTTC
12 . TRBJ2-7 TRBV7-9 once CASSSGLYEQYF TGTGCCAGCAGCTCCGGCCTCTACGAGCAGTACTTC
17 TRBD2 TRBJ2-3 TRBV27 . CASSSMPGRAGADTQYF TGTGCCAGCAGTTCGATGCCTGGAAGAGCGGGAGCAGATACGCAGTATTTT
13 . TRBJ2-7 TRBV7-9 few CASSPGPYYEQYF TGTGCCAGCTCCCCGGGTCCCTACTACGAGCAGTACTTC
17 . TRBJ2-1 TRBV19 . CASSLQRSGLSYNEQFF TGTGCCAGTAGTTTACAACGCTCGGGGCTCTCCTACAATGAGCAGTTCTTC
15 . TRBJ1-5 TRBV19 few CASNPYQGSDQPQHF TGTGCCAGTAACCCCTACCAGGGTTCGGATCAGCCCCAGCATTTT
13 . TRBJ2-1 TRBV11-2 . CASSLGPYNEQFF TGTGCCAGCAGCTTAGGCCCCTACAATGAGCAGTTCTTC